These 14 T cell receptor beta chains were sequenced from one sample in a study of blood T cells in healthy people across ages. Through a sample-barcoded 5' primer and a J-beta primer mix, a second PCR was run for roughly 6 to 12 cycles. MiXCR, run by TCRdb on the 5' RACE reads, gives a single entry per CDR3 protein. The sample includes around 800,000 distinct CDR3 sequences, roughly 25% of them seen just once. This sample was shared with a second study, whose subject was T cells of mothers and their children.

The specimen was blood. The receptors derive from a boy between 5 and 17 years old in good health.

This clonotype was seen more than once but under ten times. This chain uses TRBV15 with TRBJ1-4; TRBD1 might be the D (5 bases). From germline, CDR1 is LNHNV and CDR2 YYDKDF (reference sequence). The CDR3 is 16 amino acids. The ends were cut back, 3 bases at V and 7 bases at J, with 18 bases in the middle. This CDR3 is CATSRTTGAGGEKLFF. CDR3 bases: TGTGCCACCAGCAGGACCACCGGGGCTGGGGGTGAAAAACTGTTTTTT.

This rearrangement joins TRBV6-5 to TRBJ1-3; no clear D. Germline CDR1 is MNHEY and CDR2 is SVGAGI. Trimming took 2 bases from V and 3 from J, leaving 2 bases between them. The CDR3 is made up of 12 amino acids. CDR3 region: CASSYDGNTIYF. The CDR3 bases are TGTGCCAGCAGTTACGATGGAAACACCATATATTTT.

This chain joins TRBV5-5 and TRBJ2-6; D ambiguous. Deletions cut 3 bases from V and 4 bases from J, with 8 bases between. The CDR3 covers 14 residues. The germline V gene encodes CDR1 SGHKS and CDR2 YYEKEE (reference sequence). This CDR3 is CASSSPRGANVLTF. The CDR3 coding sequence is TGTGCCAGCAGCTCCCCCCGGGGGGCCAACGTCCTGACTTTC.

In its sample, this clonotype was seen a few times. V gene TRBV10-2 combines with J gene TRBJ1-3; TRBD1 might be the D (6 bases). Between the trimmed V and J ends, which lost 8 bases and 3 bases, there was a span of 11 bases. This CDR3 is built from 13 residues. The germline CDR1 and CDR2 sequences are WSHSY and SAAADI. The CDR3 nucleotides read TGCGCCAGCTGGGGGGCATTTGGAAACACCATATATTTT. Translating gives CASWGAFGNTIYF.

This chain uses TRBV15 with TRBJ1-2; the D is unclear. This CDR3 has 13 amino acids. Germline CDR1 LNHNV, CDR2 YYDKDF (reference sequence). The ends were cut back, 0 bases at V and 8 bases at J, with 10 bases in the middle. The CDR3 is CATSRDSVWGYTF. The CDR3 DNA reads as TGTGCCACCAGCAGAGATTCCGTATGGGGCTACACCTTC. Combining the CDR3 with reference TRBV15 and TRBJ1-2 gives the whole variable domain DAMVIQNPRYQVTQFGKPVTLSCSQTLNHNVMYWYQQKSSQAPKLLFHYYDKDFNNEADTPDNFQSRRPNTSFCFLDIRSPGLGDTAMYLCATSRDSVWGYTFGSGTRLTVV.

The chain links TRBV10-2 to TRBJ1-4; D might be TRBD1 (6 bases). With 6 bases removed from V and 5 bases from J, the gap between germline ends came to 16 bases. The CDR3 totals 15 residues. Germline CDR1 is WSHSY and CDR2 is SAAADI. CDR3 protein: CASRGARAENEKLFF. The CDR3 DNA follows: TGCGCCAGCAGGGGGGCGAGGGCGGAAAATGAAAAACTGTTTTTT.

The sample holds a few counts of this clonotype. The chain employs TRBV29-1 and TRBJ2-7, with TRBD2 matching over 9 bases. This CDR3 has 14 amino acids. CDR1 and CDR2 (germline): SQVTM, ANQGSEA. The V segment lost 6 bases and the J segment 7 bases; nucleotides outside the gene matches: 13. The CDR3 spells CSVSSSSGKSEQYF. CDR3 DNA: TGCAGCGTGTCATCGTCTAGCGGGAAGTCGGAGCAGTACTTC.

Note on this clonotype: Its ends do not fully match the called genes, so a read error is possible. The genes are TRBV7-6 and TRBJ2-1; D may match TRBD1 or TRBD2 (5 bases each). CDR1 is SGHVS, CDR2 FNYEAQ, per germline. The length of the CDR3 is 17 residues. CDR3 in amino acids: CACSLEGSRGSYNEQFF. CDR3 nucleotide sequence: TGTGCCTGCAGCTTAGAGGGGTCCCGGGGCTCCTACAATGAGCAGTTCTTC.

The sample holds a few counts of this clonotype. V and J are TRBV9 and TRBJ2-2; D is unclear. This CDR3 has 14 amino acids. Deletions cut 7 bases from V and 2 bases from J, with 12 bases between. Per germline, CDR1 SGDLS and CDR2 YYNGEE. CDR3 bases: TGTGCCAGCGGCTCACGAATTAACACCGGGGAGCTGTTTTTT. Protein product: CASGSRINTGELFF.

V usage is TRBV14 and J usage is TRBJ2-7, with 10 nucleotides matching TRBD1. The length of the CDR3 is 17 residues. The germline gives CDR1 SGHDN, CDR2 FVKESK. V shed 5 bases and J 3 bases; nucleotides not matched to a gene: 13. The CDR3 coding sequence is TGTGCCAGCAGCTCGCGTACCTCGGGGACAGGGGTCTACGAGCAGTACTTC. Its translation is CASSSRTSGTGVYEQYF.

This clonotype has only a few counts. DNA for the CDR3: TGTGCCAGCAGCTTAAGGGGGACAGGGCACGAGCAGTACTTC. Translated, it gives CASSLRGTGHEQYF. The chain joins TRBV11-2 to TRBJ2-5; 9 nucleotides line up with TRBD1. The J call may be incorrect, as the DNA end agrees better with TRBJ2-7. This CDR3 region has 14 residues. Germline loops: CDR1 SGHAT, CDR2 FQNNGV.

This clonotype was counted a few times. The chain joins TRBV7-6 to TRBJ2-3, with unresolved D. The CDR3 extends over 12 amino acids. V was cut by 3 bases and J by 4 bases, with 5 bases left in between. Germline V gene data show CDR1 as SGHVS and CDR2 as FNYEAQ. The CDR3 here is CASSLWADTQYF. CDR3 coding DNA: TGTGCCAGCAGCTTGTGGGCAGATACGCAGTATTTT.

The table lists this clonotype with a few counts. This chain joins TRBV28 and TRBJ2-6; D is unresolved. The V gene lost 3 bases and the J gene lost 2 bases, with 8 bases spanning the gap. The CDR3 extends over 15 amino acids. Per the germline V gene, CDR1 is MDHEN and CDR2 is SYDVKM. CDR3 protein: CASSFLLAGANVLTF. In DNA, the CDR3 is TGTGCCAGCAGTTTCCTATTAGCTGGGGCCAACGTCCTGACTTTC.

The chain combines TRBV20-1 with TRBJ1-4; D remains ambiguous. Per the germline V gene, CDR1 is DFQATT and CDR2 is SNEGSKA (reference sequence). V shed 6 bases and J shed 5 bases, with 13 bases lying between them. The CDR3 is 13 residues long. The CDR3: CSAGPGPNEKLFF. The CDR3 DNA is TGCAGTGCCGGGCCCGGACCGAATGAAAAACTGTTTTTT.